The clone carrying this T cell receptor (beta chain) appeared once. What it binds is not known. Related graft donors supplied nonmyeloablative bone marrow transplants, and mixed chimerism was transient. The germline CDR1 and CDR2 sequences are SGHKS and YYEKEE (reference sequence). Trimming took 2 bases from V and 7 from J; bases not matched to a gene: 5. The CDR3 is 15 amino acids. The data originate from a study of Tregs in tolerant kidney transplant recipients. The data were produced by immunoSEQ multiplex PCR, yet TCRdb's version contains in-frame clones alone and is incomplete. The top ten hold roughly 1.6% of the sample, which has about 81,000 clones, about 91% seen once. Study-wide results and limits: Tregs expanded with activated donor B cells seemed most donor-specific.

The sample was CD4+ T cells from blood (PBMCs), taken 24 months after the transplant. This clonotype was obtained from a human patient who received a combined kidney and bone marrow transplant. The graft donor may have contributed some T cells. The V and J genes are TRBV5-5 and TRBJ2-1, with 11 bases lining up with TRBD2. In nucleotides, the CDR3 is TGTGCCAGCAGCTTACCTAGCGGGGGGCTAAATGAGCAGTTCTTC. Residues: CASSLPSGGLNEQFF. The entire variable domain, with the rest obtained from reference TRBV5-5 and TRBJ2-1, is as follows: DAGVTQSPTHLIKTRGQQVTLRCSPISGHKSVSWYQQVLGQGPQFIFQYYEKEERGRGNFPDRFSARQFPNYSSELNVNALLLGDSALYLCASSLPSGGLNEQFFGPGTRLTVL.